A single T cell receptor beta chain is shown here with its context. Per the authors' pipeline: The assay estimated nucleated cells by amplifying reference gene primers. Assay used: immunoSEQ multiplex PCR; TCRdb lists only in-frame clones, some missing. D and trimming were read from the DNA, whereas the V and J calls and clone size are those reported in that table. The data show approximately 150,000 clones, roughly 90% seen once. The sample belongs to a study of blood T cell repertoires in COVID-19. J lost 9 bases, V lost 1 base, and 5 bases had no gene match. This CDR3 comprises 15 residues. Germline CDR1 MNHNS, CDR2 SASEGT.

What was sequenced was peripheral blood. The chain combines TRBV6-1 with TRBJ2-1; 11 positions match TRBD2. The receptor was derived from a woman in her seventies with acute or convalescent COVID-19. CDR3 DNA sequence: TGTGCCAGCAGTGAAGTAGCGGGAGGGCAGGGTGAGCAGTTCTTC. This encodes CASSEVAGGQGEQFF.